What follows are 22 T cell receptor beta chains derived from one specimen sequenced in a study of patients and donors after allogeneic stem cell transplantation. One entry per CDR3 protein, called by TCRdb with MiXCR from the RT-PCR reads. The sample carries about 160,000 distinct CDR3 sequences, approximately 24% recorded once. The sequenced material came from blood, either unsorted or a sorted T cell fraction (not recorded which). The receptors derive from a human donor who was either an allogeneic HSCT recipient or a stem cell or donor lymphocyte infusion donor (not recorded which). It is not recorded whose cells these are; they may come from a transplant donor.

The gene calls are TRBV5-8 and TRBJ2-7, with 10 bases that match TRBD1. The length of the CDR3 is 14 residues. The germline V gene encodes CDR1 SGHTS and CDR2 YDEGEE. J gave up 9 bases and V 0 bases, and 6 bases lay outside the gene matches. The CDR3: CASSLAETGGPQYF. The CDR3 region has the DNA TGTGCCAGCAGCTTGGCCGAGACAGGGGGCCCGCAGTACTTC. Full variable domain (missing parts from reference TRBV5-8 and TRBJ2-7): EAGVTQSPTHLIKTRGQQATLRCSPISGHTSVYWYQQALGLGLQFLLWYDEGEERNRGNFPPRFSGRQFPNYSSELNVNALELEDSALYLCASSLAETGGPQYFGPGTRLTVT.

This clonotype occurred a few times. The chain employs TRBV4-1 and TRBJ1-1, with TRBD1 matching 8 bases. CDR3 length: 14 amino acids. The V segment lost 3 bases and the J segment 5 bases; nucleotides outside the gene matches: 5. Germline V gene lookup returns CDR1 MGHRA and CDR2 YSYEKL. This chain's CDR3 is CASSQTGAGTEAFF. The CDR3 DNA is TGCGCCAGCAGCCAGACAGGGGCGGGGACTGAAGCTTTCTTT.

The rearrangement uses TRBV4-1 and TRBJ1-1; D is uncertain. With 0 bases removed from V and 4 bases from J, the gap between germline ends came to 12 bases. This CDR3 region has 15 residues. The V gene's germline CDR1 is MGHRA and CDR2 YSYEKL. For the CDR3, the DNA is TGCGCCAGCAGCCAAGATCGTGGTTGGGGCACTGAAGCTTTCTTT. Protein product: CASSQDRGWGTEAFF.

The V call is TRBV7-9, the J call TRBJ2-7; the D gene is possibly TRBD1 (6 bases). There are 16 residues in the CDR3. In germline, CDR1 is SEHNR, CDR2 FQNEAQ (reference sequence). V was shortened by 6 bases and J by 6 bases, with 24 bases between the two germline ends. The CDR3 bases are TGTGCCAGCAGACTTGATACTCCGGGAACAGGGATCGAGCAGTACTTC. As protein: CASRLDTPGTGIEQYF.

This clonotype was detected a few times. The rearrangement joins TRBV5-1 to TRBJ2-1; 11 bases match TRBD2. With 1 base clipped from V and 0 bases from J, the junction kept 6 bases outside the gene matches. The CDR3 runs 18 residues. Per the germline V gene, CDR1 is SGHRS and CDR2 is YFSETQ. The chain's CDR3 is CASSLYTSGGRSYNEQFF. CDR3 DNA: TGCGCCAGCAGCTTGTACACTAGCGGGGGCCGCTCCTACAATGAGCAGTTCTTC.

This chain uses TRBV7-9 with TRBJ2-7; TRBD1 is a possible D gene (5 bases). The germline V gene has CDR1 SEHNR and CDR2 FQNEAQ (reference sequence). The V end was cut by 7 bases, the J end by 4 bases, with 11 bases between. CDR3 length equals 12 residues. DNA for the CDR3: TGTGCCAGCACCGAAAGGGGATACGAGCAGTACTTC. As protein: CASTERGYEQYF. Together with reference TRBV7-9 and TRBJ2-7, the CDR3 gives the full variable domain: DTGVSQNPRHKITKRGQNVTFRCDPISEHNRLYWYRQTLGQGPEFLTYFQNEAQLEKSRLLSDRFSAERPKGSFSTLEIQRTEQGDSAMYLCASTERGYEQYFGPGTRLTVT.

The chain is built from TRBV27 and TRBJ2-5, with 14 bases fitting TRBD2. This CDR3 region has 16 residues. The junction had 8 bases not matched to a gene; V was cut back by 6 bases and J by 5 bases. CDR1 MNHEY and CDR2 SMNVEV come from the germline V gene (reference sequence). The CDR3 loop is CASSPLGTSGSETQYF. The DNA of the CDR3 is TGTGCCAGCAGCCCCCTCGGGACTAGCGGGAGTGAGACCCAGTACTTC.

This chain uses TRBV10-3 with TRBJ1-6; possible D gene TRBD1, 5 bases. Between the trimmed V and J ends, which lost 10 bases and 10 bases, there was a span of 20 bases. This CDR3 is 14 amino acids long. Germline CDR1 ENHRY, CDR2 SYGVKD. The CDR3, as DNA: TGTGCCACAACTTTAGGGGTTGAGAGCTCACCCCTCCACTTT. Its protein product is CATTLGVESSPLHF.

A few counts support this clonotype. This sequence joins TRBV12-3 or TRBV12-4 and TRBJ1-1, with TRBD1 matching 12 bases. Trimming removed 6 bases from V and 3 bases from J; junction bases left unmatched: 8. This CDR3 comprises 16 residues. CDR3 in amino acids: CASSARDRGLDTEAFF. The CDR3 DNA follows: TGTGCCAGCAGCGCCCGGGACAGGGGGCTCGACACTGAAGCTTTCTTT.

Only a few counts were recorded for this clonotype. This sequence joins TRBV7-9 and TRBJ1-2; no firm D call. The CDR3 consists of 13 residues. In germline, CDR1 is SEHNR, CDR2 FQNEAQ (reference sequence). V was pared by 2 bases and J by 6 bases, with 10 bases between. This CDR3 is CASSLWPDDGYTF. The CDR3 coding sequence is TGTGCCAGCAGCTTATGGCCCGACGATGGCTACACCTTC.

The chain is built from TRBV19 and TRBJ2-5; no clear D gene. This CDR3 contains 11 residues. Per germline, CDR1 LNHDA and CDR2 SQIVND (reference sequence). V shed 6 bases and J shed 4 bases, with 6 bases lying between them. The CDR3 DNA follows: TGTGCCAGTAGGGCCGGAGAGACCCAGTACTTC. This encodes CASRAGETQYF. The full variable domain, with the rest looked up from reference TRBV19 and TRBJ2-5, is DGGITQSPKYLFRKEGQNVTLSCEQNLNHDAMYWYRQDPGQGLRLIYYSQIVNDFQKGDIAEGYSVSREKKESFPLTVTSAQKNPTAFYLCASRAGETQYFGPGTRLLVL.

This clonotype was observed a few times. The chain carries TRBV5-1 and TRBJ1-1, with D tentatively TRBD1 (6 bases). CDR3 length: 17 amino acids. Germline CDR1 reads SGHRS; CDR2 reads YFSETQ. Trimming took 4 bases from V and 1 from J, leaving 20 bases between them. Here the CDR3 reads CASSLNTPGAGNTEAFF. The CDR3 DNA is TGCGCCAGCAGCCTGAATACTCCAGGGGCAGGGAACACTGAAGCTTTCTTT.

V usage is TRBV7-6 and J usage is TRBJ2-1; D is undetermined. The CDR3 has 15 amino acids. V shed 4 bases and J shed 5 bases, with 15 bases lying between them. Germline V gene sequence: CDR1 SGHVS, CDR2 FNYEAQ. CDR3 bases: TGTGCCAGCAGCTACCTAGGGCATCTTGACAATGAGCAGTTCTTC. The encoded protein is CASSYLGHLDNEQFF.

This chain uses TRBV11-1 with TRBJ2-5; D is ambiguous. V lost 5 bases to trimming and J lost 3 bases, with 13 bases between them. The CDR3 has 14 amino acids. The germline CDR1 and CDR2 sequences are SGHAT and FQDESV (reference sequence). The CDR3 sequence is CASSAELDEETQYF. As DNA, the CDR3 is TGTGCCAGCAGCGCGGAGCTAGATGAAGAGACCCAGTACTTC.

The V call is TRBV11-2, the J call TRBJ2-2, with a possible D match to TRBD1 (6 bases). V was trimmed by 8 bases and J by 5 bases, leaving 9 bases between them. Per the germline V gene, CDR1 is SGHAT and CDR2 is FQNNGV. This CDR3 has 12 amino acids. CDR3 nucleotide sequence: TGTGCCAGCGGGGGCCGAACCGGGGAGCTGTTTTTT. The encoded protein is CASGGRTGELFF.

This clonotype turned up a few times. V and J are TRBV6-5 and TRBJ2-1, with 8 bases identical to TRBD1. CDR1 is MNHEY and CDR2 is SVGAGI in the germline V gene. This CDR3 is 15 amino acids long. Trimming cost V 6 bases and J 9 bases; bases outside gene matches: 13. The CDR3 reads CASSPQGGWVTEQFF. For the CDR3, the DNA is TGTGCCAGCAGCCCACAGGGGGGATGGGTTACTGAGCAGTTCTTC.

This clonotype has a handful of counts. The genes are TRBV5-1 and TRBJ2-3, with no clear D. V was shortened by 0 bases and J by 4 bases, with 12 bases between the two germline ends. The length of the CDR3 is 15 residues. Germline lookup yields CDR1 SGHRS and CDR2 YFSETQ. CDR3 nucleotide sequence: TGCGCCAGCAGCTTGGCACCGCTTGGGCCAGATACGCAGTATTTT. This encodes CASSLAPLGPDTQYF.

This chain uses TRBV4-2 with TRBJ2-1, with no clear D. The length of the CDR3 is 18 residues. V lost 7 bases, J lost 0 bases, and 22 bases lay in between. Per germline, CDR1 LGHNA and CDR2 YNFKEQ. The CDR3 loop reads CASTHNQRSTRSYNEQFF. The CDR3 DNA reads TGTGCCAGCACCCACAATCAGAGGAGCACTCGCTCCTACAATGAGCAGTTCTTC.

The table lists this clonotype with many counts. This chain uses TRBV12-3 or TRBV12-4 with TRBJ1-4; 9 bases fit TRBD1. CDR3 size: 13 residues. The ends lost 4 bases at V and 7 bases at J; junction bases unmatched: 1. CDR3 in DNA: TGTGCCAGCAGTTGGGACAGGGCTGAAAAACTGTTTTTT. Protein: CASSWDRAEKLFF.

This clonotype occurred a few times. CDR3 residues: CSVSLDTSPNYGYTF. CDR3 coding DNA: TGCAGCGTTTCCCTAGACACATCCCCTAACTATGGCTACACCTTC. The chain uses TRBV29-1 and TRBJ1-2; D is unclear. The CDR3 covers 15 residues. The V end was cut by 5 bases, the J end by 0 bases, with 16 bases between. Germline V gene lookup returns CDR1 SQVTM and CDR2 ANQGSEA.

This clonotype came up many times. The chain links TRBV12-3 or TRBV12-4 to TRBJ1-2; D not certain. The CDR3 runs 13 residues. Trimming took off 3 bases at V and 4 bases at J, with 9 bases between the two ends. CDR3 nucleotides: TGTGCCAGCAGTTTGTGGGCCCTCTATGGCTACACCTTC. Translated: CASSLWALYGYTF.

The chain combines TRBV6-1 with TRBJ1-6, with D unresolved. Trimming shortened V by 3 bases and J by 8 bases, and 14 bases separated the two germline ends. The CDR3 has 15 residues. Germline assignment: CDR1 MNHNS and CDR2 SASEGT. CDR3 coding DNA: TGTGCCAGCAGTGAGGAGGTACTGATTTATTCACCCCTCCACTTT. Amino acid sequence: CASSEEVLIYSPLHF.